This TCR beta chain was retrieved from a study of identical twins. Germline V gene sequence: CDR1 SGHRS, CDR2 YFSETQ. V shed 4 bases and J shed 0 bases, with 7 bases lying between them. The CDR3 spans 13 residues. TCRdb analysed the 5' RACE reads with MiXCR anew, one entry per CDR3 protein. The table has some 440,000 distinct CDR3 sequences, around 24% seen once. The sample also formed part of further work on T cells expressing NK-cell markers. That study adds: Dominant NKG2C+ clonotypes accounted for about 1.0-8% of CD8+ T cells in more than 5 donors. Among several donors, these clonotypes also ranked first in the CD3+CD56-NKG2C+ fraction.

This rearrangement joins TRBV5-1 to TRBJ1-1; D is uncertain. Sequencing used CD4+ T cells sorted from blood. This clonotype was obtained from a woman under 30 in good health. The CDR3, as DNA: TGCGCCAGCAGCGATAGTATGAACACTGAAGCTTTCTTT. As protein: CASSDSMNTEAFF.